These 11 T cell receptor beta chains were all obtained from the same sample, sequenced in a study of T cell changes during pregnancy in multiple sclerosis. Assay used: immunoSEQ multiplex PCR; TCRdb lists only in-frame clones, some missing. The sample lists under 50,000 clones, 85% to 95% occurring once. Source: CD8+ T cells from peripheral blood mononuclear cells, taken in the first trimester of pregnancy. The receptors were sampled from a female donor with multiple sclerosis, enrolled in a pregnancy study.

The rearrangement uses TRBV4-2 and TRBJ2-1, with 9 bases identical to TRBD2. In germline, CDR1 is LGHNA, CDR2 YNFKEQ. The CDR3 length is 18 residues. V dropped 2 bases and J dropped 7; count of bases not matched to a gene: 15. The CDR3 bases are TGTGCCAGCAGCCAATCCCCGGATGGAGCGGGAGGTCGGAATGAGCAGTTCTTC. Protein product: CASSQSPDGAGGRNEQFF.

The chain employs TRBV11-2 and TRBJ2-1; D is possibly TRBD1 (6 bases). Trimming removed 2 bases at V and 10 bases at J, with 12 bases between. CDR1 is SGHAT and CDR2 is FQNNGV in the germline V gene. The CDR3 runs 13 residues. CDR3 amino acids: CASSLPGAGEQFF. CDR3 DNA: TGTGCCAGCAGCTTACCAGGGGCAGGCGAGCAGTTCTTC.

This chain uses TRBV28 with TRBJ2-5; 9 bases are a match to TRBD2. Germline V lookup: CDR1 MDHEN, CDR2 SYDVKM. Trimming removed 5 bases from V and 2 bases from J; junction bases left unmatched: 9. The CDR3 has 16 residues. The CDR3 sequence: CASSDLLAGLQETQYF. CDR3 coding DNA: TGTGCCAGCAGTGACCTACTAGCGGGCCTACAAGAGACCCAGTACTTC.

The table lists this clone with a count of one. The chain has TRBV7-6 and TRBJ2-2; D possibly corresponds to TRBD2 (5 bases). The germline CDR1 and CDR2 sequences are SGHVS and FNYEAQ. The CDR3 spans 13 residues. The germline V and J ends were trimmed by 10 bases and 6 bases, with 15 bases remaining between them. The CDR3 is CATRTRGAGELFF. In nucleotides, the CDR3 is TGTGCCACCCGTACACGGGGTGCCGGGGAGCTGTTTTTT.

Here the CDR3 reads CASSQDWDRGSTYEQYF. The CDR3 region has the DNA TGCGCCAGCAGCCAAGATTGGGACAGGGGGAGTACCTACGAGCAGTACTTC. The rearrangement links TRBV4-3 to TRBJ2-7; TRBD1 agrees at 11 bases. Per the germline V gene, CDR1 is LGHNA and CDR2 is YSLEER. CDR3 length: 17 amino acids. V was clipped by 0 bases and J by 2 bases; unmatched bases: 6.

The chain combines TRBV4-1 with TRBJ1-3, with 7 bases fitting TRBD1. The CDR3 is 16 residues long. The germline V gene has CDR1 MGHRA and CDR2 YSYEKL. J was trimmed by 1 base and V by 2 bases; bases with no gene match: 5. The CDR3 DNA is TGCGCCAGCAGCCAACAACAGGGGAGGTCTGGAAACACCATATATTTT. This codes for CASSQQQGRSGNTIYF.

V and J are TRBV29-1 and TRBJ1-1; 7 nucleotides line up with TRBD1. Looked up from germline, CDR1 is SQVTM and CDR2 is ANQGSEA. The trim removed 4 bases at V and 4 bases at J, leaving 3 bases unmatched. This CDR3 is 12 amino acids long. The CDR3 region is CSVGRQGTEAFF. CDR3 nucleotides: TGCAGCGTTGGAAGACAGGGCACTGAAGCTTTCTTT.

This clone occurred a few times. The chain is built from TRBV6-1 and TRBJ2-6, with no clear D. This CDR3 has 15 residues. V lost 2 bases and J lost 0, with 5 bases in between. The germline V gene encodes CDR1 MNHNS and CDR2 SASEGT. CDR3 bases: TGTGCCAGCAGTGAAAGGAGCTCTGGGGCCAACGTCCTGACTTTC. This encodes CASSERSSGANVLTF.

The genes are TRBV2 and TRBJ2-7, with TRBD1 identical over 9 bases. Germline CDR1 SNHLY, CDR2 FYNNEI. V trimming: 3 bases; J trimming: 3 bases; junction bases outside the gene matches: 6. This CDR3 region has 15 residues. CDR3 protein: CASSDPGTGIYEQYF. CDR3 DNA: TGTGCCAGCAGTGACCCCGGGACAGGGATCTACGAGCAGTACTTC.

This chain uses TRBV30 with TRBJ1-1; TRBD1 aligns across 9 bases. V shed 2 bases and J 0 bases; nucleotides not matched to a gene: 7. Germline assignment: CDR1 GTSNPN and CDR2 SVGIG (reference sequence). This CDR3 spans 16 amino acids. As DNA, the CDR3 is TGTGCCTGGAGTCTCCTCCGGGACAGGGTGAACACTGAAGCTTTCTTT. This encodes CAWSLLRDRVNTEAFF.

The chain joins TRBV7-9 to TRBJ1-2; tentatively, D is TRBD1 (5 bases). CDR3 length equals 13 residues. The germline V gene encodes CDR1 SEHNR and CDR2 FQNEAQ (reference sequence). Trimming took 5 bases from V and 1 from J, leaving 8 bases between them. CDR3 amino acids: CASSGRGNYGYTF. CDR3 in DNA: TGTGCCAGCAGCGGGAGGGGTAACTATGGCTACACCTTC.